The 17 T cell receptor beta chains listed next were all sequenced from one sample in a study of shared clonotypes between healthy human individuals. TCRdb's copy holds only in-frame clones and misses some; the assay was immunoSEQ multiplex PCR. In the table there are about 480,000 clones, 75% to 85% of which are singletons. Sequencing input: PBMCs. The receptors stem from a woman aged 40 to 50 in good health. Some clones in this sample may be carry-over from other donors' samples.

This chain uses TRBV2 with TRBJ1-2; D is possibly TRBD1 (6 bases). This CDR3 comprises 14 residues. Germline CDR1 reads SNHLY; CDR2 reads FYNNEI. V was cut by 7 bases and J by 3 bases, with 15 bases left in between. The DNA for the CDR3 is TGTGCCAGCACGGGCGAGGGGGGCTACTATGGCTACACCTTC. The encoded protein is CASTGEGGYYGYTF.

The chain couples TRBV27 to TRBJ2-1; the match to TRBD2 covers 8 bases. J was trimmed by 5 bases and V by 2 bases; bases with no gene match: 5. Germline V gives CDR1 MNHEY, CDR2 SMNVEV (reference sequence). The length of the CDR3 is 15 residues. The CDR3 DNA reads TGTGCCAGCAGTTTAGGTTGGCGGGAGGACAATGAGCAGTTCTTC. Amino acids: CASSLGWREDNEQFF.

This clone has a single count. The V gene is TRBV5-1, the J gene TRBJ2-7; the D gene is possibly TRBD2 (6 bases). There are 14 residues in the CDR3. CDR1 and CDR2 from the germline V gene are SGHRS and YFSETQ. With 3 bases removed from V and 2 bases from J, the gap between germline ends came to 12 bases. CDR3 region: CASSSGLLTYEQYF. The DNA for the CDR3 is TGCGCCAGCAGCTCGGGACTTCTTACCTACGAGCAGTACTTC.

The CDR3 loop reads CASSLQMTLGQPQHF. The DNA of the CDR3 is TGTGCCAGCTCTCTACAGATGACCCTCGGTCAGCCCCAGCATTTT. V gene TRBV18 combines with J gene TRBJ1-5, with D unclear. Trimming shortened V by 6 bases and J by 6 bases, and 18 bases separated the two germline ends. CDR1 and CDR2 (germline): KGHSH, LQKENI. This CDR3 has 15 residues.

The chain uses TRBV18 and TRBJ1-1; D gene ambiguous. V lost 4 bases and J 1 base, leaving 10 bases between the germline ends. Per germline, CDR1 KGHSH and CDR2 LQKENI. The CDR3 covers 14 residues. CDR3 loop: CASSLIFRNTEAFF. The CDR3 DNA reads TGTGCCAGCTCACTTATTTTCAGGAACACTGAAGCTTTCTTT.

The chain employs TRBV4-1 and TRBJ2-1, with 7 nucleotides matching TRBD2. The CDR3 extends over 19 amino acids. Germline-derived CDR1 and CDR2 are MGHRA and YSYEKL. The junction had 19 bases not matched to a gene; V was cut back by 2 bases and J by 6 bases. CDR3 in DNA: TGCGCCAGCAGCCAAACGACGGGGAGGGCGGCGGGAGCAGGCAATGAGCAGTTCTTC. Its protein product is CASSQTTGRAAGAGNEQFF.

The chain joins TRBV6-1 to TRBJ2-3, with D unresolved. V was cut by 1 base and J by 1 base, with 9 bases left in between. This CDR3 has 15 residues. The germline CDR1 and CDR2 sequences are MNHNS and SASEGT. The CDR3: CASSEERWRTDTQYF. In DNA, the CDR3 is TGTGCCAGCAGTGAAGAGCGCTGGCGCACAGATACGCAGTATTTT.

This clone was seen a few times. The chain is built from TRBV7-2 and TRBJ1-1; D is undetermined. The CDR3 length is 13 residues. The V and J ends lost 1 base and 0 bases respectively, with 3 bases between them. The germline CDR1 and CDR2 sequences are SGHTA and FQGNSA. This CDR3 is CASSLVMNTEAFF. The CDR3 region has the DNA TGTGCCAGCAGCTTAGTTATGAACACTGAAGCTTTCTTT.

This clone was seen more than once but under ten times. The chain employs TRBV5-1 and TRBJ2-7, with 10 nucleotides matching TRBD1. In germline, CDR1 is SGHRS, CDR2 YFSETQ. J gave up 3 bases and V 4 bases, and 7 bases lay outside the gene matches. This CDR3 is built from 15 residues. The CDR3 loop is CASSQTGGAYYEQYF. DNA of the CDR3: TGCGCCAGCAGCCAGACAGGGGGCGCCTACTACGAGCAGTACTTC. The variable domain in full, completed from reference TRBV5-1 and TRBJ2-7, reads KAGVTQTPRYLIKTRGQQVTLSCSPISGHRSVSWYQQTPGQGLQFLFEYFSETQRNKGNFPGRFSGRQFSNSRSEMNVSTLELGDSALYLCASSQTGGAYYEQYFGPGTRLTVT.

The rearrangement uses TRBV5-1 and TRBJ2-3, with TRBD2 identical over 7 bases. CDR1 SGHRS and CDR2 YFSETQ come from the germline V gene. This CDR3 region has 15 residues. Germline trimming cut 4 bases from V and 5 bases from J; bases unmatched to any gene: 10. The CDR3 is CASSELGGLIDTQYF. Written as DNA, the CDR3 is TGCGCCAGCAGCGAACTCGGGGGACTAATAGATACGCAGTATTTT.

The rearrangement uses TRBV28 and TRBJ1-3; unclear D gene. Germline loops: CDR1 MDHEN, CDR2 SYDVKM. The V and J ends lost 3 bases and 0 bases respectively, with 9 bases between them. The CDR3 has 15 amino acids. DNA of the CDR3: TGTGCCAGCAGTTTGACTGGCGTCTCTGGAAACACCATATATTTT. This codes for CASSLTGVSGNTIYF.

The sample holds one count of this clone. The chain employs TRBV7-2 and TRBJ1-5, with unresolved D. Germline V gene lookup returns CDR1 SGHTA and CDR2 FQGNSA. This CDR3 has 13 amino acids. V lost 0 bases and J lost 5, with 5 bases in between. The CDR3 sequence: CASSLARYQPQHF. For the CDR3, the DNA is TGTGCCAGCAGCTTAGCAAGGTATCAGCCCCAGCATTTT.

This chain connects TRBV7-8 to TRBJ2-7; D may be TRBD2 (5 bases). Germline V gene sequence: CDR1 SGHVS, CDR2 FQNEAQ. This CDR3 has 16 amino acids. V was shortened by 2 bases and J by 2 bases, with 16 bases between the two germline ends. The CDR3 coding sequence is TGTGCCAGCAGCTTAAGGCGGTTGAGGGTAGCCTACGAGCAGTACTTC. Its protein product is CASSLRRLRVAYEQYF.

The V gene is TRBV4-2, the J gene TRBJ2-7; 11 nucleotides line up with TRBD2. Germline-derived CDR1 and CDR2 are LGHNA and YNFKEQ. The J segment lost 4 bases and the V segment lost 0 bases, leaving 2 bases of the junction unmatched. This CDR3 comprises 15 residues. In DNA, the CDR3 is TGTGCCAGCAGCCAAGAACTAGCGGGAGAATACGAGCAGTACTTC. This codes for CASSQELAGEYEQYF.

The chain links TRBV27 to TRBJ2-6, with D possibly matching TRBD1 (6 bases). This CDR3 region has 16 residues. V gave up 6 bases and J gave up 0 bases, with 12 bases separating them. Germline values: CDR1 MNHEY, CDR2 SMNVEV (reference sequence). CDR3 in DNA: TGTGCCAGCAGGAGGGGGTCCCTCTCTGGGGCCAACGTCCTGACTTTC. Encoded protein: CASRRGSLSGANVLTF.

V usage is TRBV2 and J usage is TRBJ1-2; 7 bases fit TRBD1. Germline V gives CDR1 SNHLY, CDR2 FYNNEI. The CDR3 loop spans 15 amino acids. V dropped 2 bases and J dropped 4; count of bases not matched to a gene: 7. CDR3 in amino acids: CASSERRGQGYGYTF. In DNA form, the CDR3 reads TGTGCCAGCAGTGAAAGGAGGGGGCAAGGCTATGGCTACACCTTC.

This clone was recorded only once. The chain combines TRBV27 with TRBJ2-1; 13 bases are a match to TRBD2. This CDR3 comprises 16 residues. After removal of 6 bases from V and 9 bases from J, the junction contained 11 bases not matched to a gene. The germline gives CDR1 MNHEY, CDR2 SMNVEV (reference sequence). CDR3 amino acids: CASRGRGLAGAVEQFF. CDR3 nucleotide sequence: TGTGCCAGCAGAGGGAGAGGACTAGCGGGAGCCGTTGAGCAGTTCTTC.